This TCR beta chain stems from a study of STAT3 mutations in large granular lymphocyte leukemia. The protocol was immunoSEQ multiplex PCR, while the TCRdb copy is restricted to in-frame clones and leaves out a portion. The data show more than 9,000 clones, around 90% seen once. The CDR3 totals 14 residues. CDR1 is SQVTM and CDR2 is ANQGSEA in the germline V gene. Trimming left V 4 bases short and J 2 bases short, with 15 bases between. This clone was recorded a few times. As yet, its antigen is unknown. Study conclusions and caveats: In about 30% of the 18 patients, new TCR clonotypes emerged after therapy. Every T-cell large granular lymphocyte leukemia patient had at least one immunodominant TCR beta clonotype.

The sequence derives from a man aged 60 to 69 with T-cell large granular lymphocyte leukemia. Some clones in this sample may be carry-over from other donors' samples. This rearrangement joins TRBV29-1 to TRBJ2-7; perhaps TRBD2 as D (7 bases). The sample taken for sequencing was peripheral blood mononuclear cells. CDR3 loop: CSVADRAGPYEQYF. In DNA form, the CDR3 reads TGCAGCGTTGCGGACAGAGCGGGGCCCTACGAGCAGTACTTC.